The rows below give T cell receptor beta chains drawn from one sample of a study of identical twins. In TCRdb, the 5' RACE reads were re-called with MiXCR into one record per CDR3 protein. The repertoire has 1.5 million to 2 million distinct CDR3 sequences, under 35% of them found once; the top ten carry about 0.25%. The sequencing input was cord blood. Receptors originate from a newborn girl in good health. The CDR3 runs from the conserved cysteine through the conserved F or W. The order of the fields is V gene, clone size, J gene, D gene, CDR3 DNA, CDR3 protein. D genes are given only for firm matches. Expanded clones are given a class, and other clones once, few, many or no size at all.

TRBV20-1	few	TRBJ2-5	TRBD2	TGCAGTGCTAGAGATCAGGCGGGAGTGATTGAGACCCAGTACTTC	CSARDQAGVIETQYF
TRBV20-1	.	TRBJ2-1	.	TGCAGTGCTAGAGGGTCGACAGTGCCCCATGAGCAGTTCTTC	CSARGSTVPHEQFF
TRBV18	.	TRBJ1-3	.	TGTGCCAGCTCACCACTAGACAACTCTGGAAACACCATATATTTT	CASSPLDNSGNTIYF
TRBV20-1	few	TRBJ1-6	.	TGCAGTGCTAGGACAGCATATAATTCACCCCTCCACTTT	CSARTAYNSPLHF
TRBV7-9	.	TRBJ2-3	.	TGTGCCGGACCCCCGACGGTCCCGGGAAGACTCGTTACAGATACGCAGTATTTT	CAGPPTVPGRLVTDTQYF
TRBV7-9	once	TRBJ1-2	.	TGTGCCAGCGGCTTCGGGCCTTCTAACTATGGCTACACCTTC	CASGFGPSNYGYTF
TRBV20-1	.	TRBJ2-3	TRBD2	TGCAGTGCTAGAGACCGTTGGCGGGGGGCCACAGATACGCAGTATTTT	CSARDRWRGATDTQYF
TRBV10-3	.	TRBJ1-4	.	TGTGCCATCAGGGTCGGGAAAGCAACTAATGAAAAACTGTTTTTT	CAIRVGKATNEKLFF
TRBV5-4	.	TRBJ1-1	.	TGTGCCAGCAGCTTGGACGCCCGGGGTGACACTGAAGCTTTCTTT	CASSLDARGDTEAFF
TRBV29-1	.	TRBJ2-3	.	TGCAGACACACCAACGGGCGGATTGAGAGGACAGATACGCAGTATTTT	CRHTNGRIERTDTQYF
TRBV20-1	few	TRBJ1-6	TRBD1	TGCAGTGCTAGAGATGAACTCCGGGCAGGGGGTAATTCACCCCTCCACTTT	CSARDELRAGGNSPLHF
TRBV20-1	.	TRBJ1-1	.	TGCAGTGCTAGAGATGGCGGGGGCTCAAACACTGAAGCTTTCTTT	CSARDGGGSNTEAFF
TRBV14	.	TRBJ2-6	TRBD2	TGTGCCAGCAGCCAAGAACTAGCGGCTCCCCTCTCTGGGGCCAACGTCCTGACTTTC	CASSQELAAPLSGANVLTF
TRBV6-5	.	TRBJ1-2	.	TGTGCCAGCAGTTACTCGCACAGGGTGGATAACTATGGCTACACCTTC	CASSYSHRVDNYGYTF
TRBV7-2	.	TRBJ1-3	.	TGTGCCAGCAGCTTAGCTGACAGTTTCTCTGGAAACACCATATATTTT	CASSLADSFSGNTIYF
TRBV4-1	many	TRBJ2-5	.	TGCGCCAGCAGCCAAGTGGGCTTGAAGACCCAGTACTTC	CASSQVGLKTQYF
TRBV5-1	.	TRBJ2-3	TRBD2	TGCACCAGCAGCTTGGCTCCAGCGGGGGTCGCAGATACGCAGTATTTT	CTSSLAPAGVADTQYF
TRBV28	.	TRBJ2-2	.	TGTGCCAGCAGCTTGACGGCGGCCGATGACACCGGGGAGCTGTTTTTT	CASSLTAADDTGELFF
TRBV14	.	TRBJ1-4	TRBD1	TGTGCCAGCAGCCGCCTACAGGGGGCTAATGAAAAACTGTTTTTT	CASSRLQGANEKLFF
TRBV9	.	TRBJ2-2	TRBD2	TGTGCCAGCAGCTCTAGCGGGGCATACACCGGGGAGCTGTTTTTT	CASSSSGAYTGELFF
TRBV27	.	TRBJ2-2	.	TGTGCCAGCAGTCTCCTGTGGAGGGGGAACACCGGGGAGCTGTTTTTT	CASSLLWRGNTGELFF
TRBV9	.	TRBJ2-3	.	TGTGCCAGCAGCGTAGCCCCCTTGGAGGATACGCAGTATTTT	CASSVAPLEDTQYF
TRBV10-3	.	TRBJ1-1	TRBD1	TGTGCCATCGGGGGACAGCTGAACACTGAAGCTTTCTTT	CAIGGQLNTEAFF
TRBV6-2/TRBV6-3	.	TRBJ1-1	.	TGTGCCAGCACCTTGAGGGTGAACACTGAAGCTTTCTTT	CASTLRVNTEAFF
TRBV3-1	many	TRBJ2-5	TRBD2	TGTGCCAGCAGACATCCTAGCGGGGGAAAAGAGACCCAGTACTTC	CASRHPSGGKETQYF
TRBV28	few	TRBJ2-1	TRBD2	TGTGCCGTCGGACTAGCGGGAGGCATACGAGCCAACAATGAGCAGTTCTTC	CAVGLAGGIRANNEQFF
TRBV20-1	many	TRBJ2-5	TRBD1	TGCAGTGCTAGAATTCCCGGGACAGCCCAAGAGACCCAGTACTTC	CSARIPGTAQETQYF
TRBV7-9	.	TRBJ2-1	.	TGTGCCAGCAGCTTACGGACTCGCGGGCGGAACAATGAGCAGTTCTTC	CASSLRTRGRNNEQFF
TRBV5-1	few	TRBJ1-5	.	TGCGCCAGCAGCTCGGAAGGGAGGACGCATCAGCCCCAGCATTTT	CASSSEGRTHQPQHF
TRBV9	.	TRBJ1-2	TRBD1	TGTGCCAGCAGCGTCTTGGACAGGGGCCCCCTGGGCTACACCTTC	CASSVLDRGPLGYTF
TRBV20-1	once	TRBJ2-7	TRBD2	TGCAGTGCTAGAGATTCCTTTCTAGCGGGACCCACCTACGAGCAGTACTTC	CSARDSFLAGPTYEQYF
TRBV29-1	.	TRBJ1-2	.	TGCAGCGTTGACAGGCTCTATGGCTACACCTTC	CSVDRLYGYTF
TRBV9	.	TRBJ2-7	.	TGTGCCAGCAGCGACCAGGACGGATTCTACGAGCAGTACTTC	CASSDQDGFYEQYF
TRBV6-5	few	TRBJ2-7	.	TGTGCCAGCAGTTACTCAGTCCTATCATGGGCGTATTACAATGAGCAGTACTTC	CASSYSVLSWAYYNEQYF
TRBV30	.	TRBJ2-2	.	TGTGCCTGGAGTCGGCTTGACACCGGGGAGCTGTTTTTT	CAWSRLDTGELFF
TRBV2	.	TRBJ2-3	.	TGTGCCAGCAGTGACTTTAATACGCAGTATTTT	CASSDFNTQYF
TRBV20-1	.	TRBJ2-7	TRBD1	TGCAGTGCTAGCGGGGGACAGGGTTCCTACGAGCAGTACTTC	CSASGGQGSYEQYF
TRBV4-2	.	TRBJ2-7	TRBD2	TGTGCCAGCAGCCACCTAGCGGGCTCCTACAATGAGCAGTACTTC	CASSHLAGSYNEQYF
TRBV7-9	.	TRBJ2-1	.	TGTGCCAGCAGCTTATCCTATCCGGGACTCCCCTCCTACGAGCAGTTCTTC	CASSLSYPGLPSYEQFF
TRBV29-1	.	TRBJ2-1	.	TGCAGCGTTGGGTACAGCGGGTATTCCAATGAGCAGTTCTTC	CSVGYSGYSNEQFF
TRBV20-1	.	TRBJ1-1	.	TGCAGTGCTTCCGGGGCCGGACGCTCTCTCTACACTGAAGCTTTCTTT	CSASGAGRSLYTEAFF
TRBV9	many	TRBJ2-1	.	TGTGCCAGCAGCGTTCCCGCTAGGAGAGACAATGAGCAGTTCTTC	CASSVPARRDNEQFF
TRBV5-1	few	TRBJ2-7	TRBD1	TGCGCCAGCAGCTCGCTACAGGGGCGGCACGAGCAGTACTTC	CASSSLQGRHEQYF
TRBV5-5	.	TRBJ2-3	TRBD1	TGTGCCAGCAGCCCCTCGGACAGGGGAACAGATACGCAGTATTTT	CASSPSDRGTDTQYF
TRBV29-1	many	TRBJ1-2	.	TGCAGCGGGAGGGCGGAGGGGGACTATGGCTACACCTTC	CSGRAEGDYGYTF
TRBV28	few	TRBJ2-3	TRBD2	TGTGCCAGCTACACTCTCCCTAGCGGGAGGGCTACAGATACGCAGTATTTT	CASYTLPSGRATDTQYF
TRBV7-2	few	TRBJ2-4	TRBD1	TGTGCCAGCACCGGGACAGTTTTCACCAGAAACATTCAGTACTTC	CASTGTVFTRNIQYF
TRBV7-2	.	TRBJ2-1	TRBD2	TGTGCCAGCAGCTCCCGTGGGACTAGCGGATTCAATGAGCAGTTCTTC	CASSSRGTSGFNEQFF
TRBV11-3	.	TRBJ2-7	.	TGTGCCAGCACCTGTCAAATCTCCGTTAGGGTCAGGCCGGAAACCTACGAGCAGTACTTC	CASTCQISVRVRPETYEQYF
TRBV10-1	.	TRBJ2-3	TRBD2	TGCGCCAGCAGTGAGTCGGCGGGGGTAAGCACAGATACGCAGTATTTT	CASSESAGVSTDTQYF
TRBV12-3/TRBV12-4	.	TRBJ1-6	.	TGTGCCAGCGGCCATTCACCCCTCCACTTT	CASGHSPLHF